What follows is one T cell receptor (beta chain) and its context. Its antigen is not known. V trimming: 3 bases; J trimming: 1 base; junction bases outside the gene matches: 9. CDR3 length: 17 amino acids. Germline lookup yields CDR1 LNHDA and CDR2 SQIVND (reference sequence). The sample originates from a study of cytomegalovirus exposure and HLA in healthy donors. Looking at the study overall: In terms of ancestry, the Caucasian-associated cluster contained roughly 81% of the roughly 400 genotyped donors. General study points: Rare sequences made up most TCRs, while some public TCRs were found in many donors. For most subjects, TCR beta sequences were reported to predict HLA-A and HLA-B alleles with accuracy. Upon later analysis, TCR association rates were observed to vary by HLA locus, being highest for DRB1 and lowest for HLA-C.

Use of 60 Vbeta and 13 Jbeta primers characterized the PCR. Sequenced by immunoSEQ multiplex PCR; TCRdb stores in-frame clones only, minus some. The profile shows around 120,000 clones, approximately 15% of them singletons. The clonotype originates from a woman between 18 and 29 years old in good health and CMV-seronegative. Sequenced: PBMCs. The chain has TRBV19 and TRBJ2-5; 9 positions agree with TRBD2. The CDR3: CASSMGFSGGFQETQYF. Written as DNA, the CDR3 is TGTGCCAGTAGTATGGGTTTTAGCGGGGGATTCCAAGAGACCCAGTACTTC.